These 22 T cell receptor beta chains were sequenced from one sample in a study of CD8 T cells in ankylosing spondylitis. TCRdb itself ran the 5' RACE reads through MiXCR, one entry per CDR3 protein. The sample consists of about 270,000 distinct CDR3 sequences, under 35% of them appearing once. Sequencing input: blood, either unsorted or a sorted T cell fraction (not recorded which). These receptor sequences come from a male donor with ankylosing spondylitis or in good health (not recorded which).

The chain is built from TRBV20-1 and TRBJ2-2; the D gene is possibly TRBD2 (6 bases). Germline CDR1 and CDR2: DFQATT and SNEGSKA (reference sequence). The CDR3 loop spans 12 amino acids. V shed 6 bases and J shed 5 bases, with 10 bases lying between them. DNA of the CDR3: TGCAGTGCCCAGGCGGGGACCGGGGAGCTGTTTTTT. Protein: CSAQAGTGELFF.

The chain recombines TRBV29-1 with TRBJ1-2; the D gene is possibly TRBD1 (6 bases). Trimming took 6 bases from V and 2 from J, leaving 10 bases between them. Per germline, CDR1 SQVTM and CDR2 ANQGSEA. There are 12 residues in the CDR3. The CDR3 loop reads CSVDRPNYGYTF. As DNA, the CDR3 is TGCAGCGTGGACAGACCCAACTATGGCTACACCTTC. The variable domain in full, with the rest retrieved from reference TRBV29-1 and TRBJ1-2, is SAVISQKPSRDICQRGTSLTIQCQVDSQVTMMFWYRQQPGQSLTLIATANQGSEATYESGFVIDKFPISRPNLTFSTLTVSNMSPEDSSIYLCSVDRPNYGYTFGSGTRLTVV.

The chain carries TRBV4-1 and TRBJ1-5; 7 bases align to TRBD1. Germline V gene sequence: CDR1 MGHRA, CDR2 YSYEKL. This CDR3 comprises 18 residues. The V and J ends lost 4 bases and 2 bases, in that order; junction bases with no gene match: 14. CDR3 loop: CASSRSGQAVGGNQPQHF. DNA of the CDR3: TGCGCCAGCAGCCGAAGCGGACAGGCGGTGGGGGGCAATCAGCCCCAGCATTTT.

The J gene is TRBJ2-5, the V gene TRBV20-1, with D possibly being TRBD2 (6 bases). The germline V gene has CDR1 DFQATT and CDR2 SNEGSKA (reference sequence). This CDR3 region has 13 residues. Trimming removed 3 bases at V and 5 bases at J, with 13 bases between. The CDR3 DNA sequence: TGCAGTGCTAGCGGGACTTTCCGGGAGACCCAGTACTTC. This translates into CSASGTFRETQYF.

The table lists this clonotype with a few counts. The chain has TRBV20-1 and TRBJ2-5; 7 bases fit TRBD2. The CDR3 totals 13 residues. Germline V gene data show CDR1 as DFQATT and CDR2 as SNEGSKA (reference sequence). Trimming cost V 7 bases and J 1 base; bases outside gene matches: 6. In nucleotides, the CDR3 is TGCAGTGGACTTAGCGGGTTCCAAGAGACCCAGTACTTC. Its protein is CSGLSGFQETQYF.

V and J are TRBV7-6 and TRBJ2-1; unclear D gene. This CDR3 region has 13 residues. Trimming left V 0 bases short and J 2 bases short, with 2 bases between. CDR1 SGHVS and CDR2 FNYEAQ come from the germline V gene. Here the CDR3 reads CASSLATYNEQFF. The CDR3 DNA reads TGTGCCAGCAGCTTAGCAACCTACAATGAGCAGTTCTTC.

The chain has TRBV28 and TRBJ2-7; D is unclear. The CDR3 loop spans 13 amino acids. Germline V gives CDR1 MDHEN, CDR2 SYDVKM. Trimming removed 11 bases at V and 5 bases at J, with 19 bases between. The CDR3 loop is CAGPRQDSHEQYF. The CDR3 coding sequence is TGTGCCGGGCCACGGCAGGATAGCCACGAGCAGTACTTC.

The chain links TRBV2 to TRBJ2-2; D is possibly TRBD1 (5 bases). Looked up from germline, CDR1 is SNHLY and CDR2 is FYNNEI. Trimming removed 3 bases at V and 1 base at J, with 9 bases between. CDR3 length equals 15 residues. The CDR3 DNA follows: TGTGCCAGCAGTGAGGGCCAGGGGAACACCGGGGAGCTGTTTTTT. Translating gives CASSEGQGNTGELFF.

This clonotype has just a few counts. This rearrangement joins TRBV6-1 to TRBJ2-7, with TRBD1 matching 10 bases. V lost 7 bases and J lost 2; bases outside the gene matches: 8. Germline V gene data show CDR1 as MNHNS and CDR2 as SASEGT. This CDR3 spans 15 amino acids. Written as DNA, the CDR3 is TGTGCCAGCAAGTACCGGGACAGGGGAACCTACGAGCAGTACTTC. This codes for CASKYRDRGTYEQYF.

The chain combines TRBV6-1 with TRBJ2-5; a possible D gene is TRBD2 (7 bases). Trimming left V 7 bases short and J 4 bases short, with 16 bases between. The CDR3 is 14 residues long. Germline V gives CDR1 MNHNS, CDR2 SASEGT. The CDR3 spells CASKGGRGRETQYF. Written as DNA, the CDR3 is TGTGCCAGCAAGGGAGGGAGGGGGAGAGAGACCCAGTACTTC.

The chain employs TRBV15 and TRBJ2-3, with 11 bases identical to TRBD1. Germline CDR1 and CDR2: LNHNV and YYDKDF (reference sequence). The CDR3 contains 16 residues. V was clipped by 0 bases and J by 4 bases; unmatched bases: 3. The CDR3 protein is CATSRDGQGAPDTQYF. DNA of the CDR3: TGTGCCACCAGCAGAGATGGACAGGGGGCTCCAGATACGCAGTATTTT.

The J gene is TRBJ2-1, the V gene TRBV12-3 or TRBV12-4, with D possibly being TRBD2 (5 bases). The CDR3 has 20 residues. V was trimmed by 3 bases and J by 0 bases, leaving 24 bases between them. In DNA, the CDR3 is TGTGCCAGCAGTTTTCGCCCCCGAGCGGTCAGAACTAGCTCCTACAATGAGCAGTTCTTC. Translating gives CASSFRPRAVRTSSYNEQFF.

The chain has TRBV12-3 or TRBV12-4 and TRBJ1-3; no clear D gene. The length of the CDR3 is 14 residues. V was clipped by 7 bases and J by 0 bases, with 10 bases between them. Here the CDR3 reads CASMGQDSGNTIYF. The CDR3 DNA follows: TGTGCCAGCATGGGCCAGGACTCTGGAAACACCATATATTTT.

The chain links TRBV5-1 to TRBJ2-5; 8 bases are a match to TRBD2. The CDR3 runs 15 residues. The germline V gene encodes CDR1 SGHRS and CDR2 YFSETQ. Losses at the gene ends were 4 bases for V and 3 bases for J; bases not matched to a gene: 8. The CDR3 coding sequence is TGCGCCAGCAGCGCCTATTGGCGGGGGGAAGAGACCCAGTACTTC. Residues: CASSAYWRGEETQYF.

This chain links TRBV5-1 with TRBJ1-1, with a possible D match to TRBD1 (5 bases). The CDR3 length is 15 residues. Trimming left V 2 bases short and J 0 bases short, with 11 bases between. The germline V gene encodes CDR1 SGHRS and CDR2 YFSETQ. DNA for the CDR3: TGCGCCAGCAGCTTACGACGGGGCATGAACACTGAAGCTTTCTTT. Translation gives CASSLRRGMNTEAFF.

This clonotype has a count of ten or more. CDR3 sequence: CSVDSGVGELFF. In DNA form, the CDR3 reads TGCAGCGTTGATTCGGGGGTCGGGGAGCTGTTTTTT. This chain uses TRBV29-1 with TRBJ2-2, with D possibly being TRBD2 (6 bases). Germline loops: CDR1 SQVTM, CDR2 ANQGSEA. The CDR3 has 12 amino acids. V shed 3 bases and J shed 7 bases, with 9 bases lying between them.

The rearrangement links TRBV5-1 to TRBJ1-6; D is perhaps TRBD1 (5 bases). Germline CDR1 is SGHRS and CDR2 is YFSETQ. The V end lost 4 bases, the J end lost 6 bases, and 11 bases lay between the germline ends. This CDR3 has 14 residues. The CDR3 reads CASSGGLGNSPLHF. CDR3 bases: TGCGCCAGCAGCGGGGGGTTGGGTAATTCACCCCTCCACTTT.

V and J are TRBV27 and TRBJ2-6; tentatively, D is TRBD1 or TRBD2 (5 bases each). Germline CDR1 is MNHEY and CDR2 is SMNVEV (reference sequence). Between the trimmed V and J ends, which lost 1 base and 2 bases, there was a span of 9 bases. CDR3 length equals 16 residues. The CDR3 region is CASSLFGATGANVLTF. CDR3 bases: TGTGCCAGCAGTTTATTCGGGGCTACTGGGGCCAACGTCCTGACTTTC.

The chain has TRBV20-1 and TRBJ1-2; perhaps TRBD1 as D (5 bases). Trimming removed 6 bases from V and 8 bases from J, with 19 bases in between. The CDR3 consists of 13 residues. CDR1 is DFQATT, CDR2 SNEGSKA, per germline (reference sequence). For the CDR3, the DNA is TGCAGTGCCCGGGATTACAGGAACAGGGGCTACACCTTC. This encodes CSARDYRNRGYTF.

This clonotype has more than one count but fewer than ten. The DNA of the CDR3 is TGCAGTGCTGTACCACTAGCGGGGGGGGTCGATGAGCAGTTCTTC. As protein: CSAVPLAGGVDEQFF. The chain recombines TRBV20-1 with TRBJ2-1; TRBD2 aligns across 13 bases. This CDR3 is built from 15 residues. CDR1 DFQATT and CDR2 SNEGSKA come from the germline V gene (reference sequence). J gave up 8 bases and V 5 bases, and 9 bases lay outside the gene matches.

CDR3 nucleotides: TGTGCCAGCAGCCTTGGGCAGGGAGACAATCAGCCCCAGCATTTT. This sequence encodes CASSLGQGDNQPQHF. The chain combines TRBV12-3 or TRBV12-4 with TRBJ1-5, with a weak D call TRBD1 (5 bases). The V end was cut by 6 bases, the J end by 3 bases, with 15 bases between. CDR3 size: 15 residues.

This clonotype turned up a few times. This chain links TRBV7-8 with TRBJ1-4; D ambiguous. Germline CDR1 and CDR2: SGHVS and FQNEAQ. There are 13 residues in the CDR3. The ends were cut back, 4 bases at V and 8 bases at J, with 11 bases in the middle. In DNA form, the CDR3 reads TGTGCCAGCAGCTATTGGACTGGGGAAAAACTGTTTTTT. It yields the protein CASSYWTGEKLFF.